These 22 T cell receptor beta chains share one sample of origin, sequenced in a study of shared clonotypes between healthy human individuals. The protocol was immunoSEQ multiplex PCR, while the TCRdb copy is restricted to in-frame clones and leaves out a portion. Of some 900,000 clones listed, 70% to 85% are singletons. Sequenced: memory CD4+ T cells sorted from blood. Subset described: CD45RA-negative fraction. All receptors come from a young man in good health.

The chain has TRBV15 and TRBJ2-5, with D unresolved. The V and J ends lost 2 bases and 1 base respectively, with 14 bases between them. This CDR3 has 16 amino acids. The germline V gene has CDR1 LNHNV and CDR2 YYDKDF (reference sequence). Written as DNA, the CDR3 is TGTGCCACCAGCAGACCTACATCGCGCGGCCAAGAGACCCAGTACTTC. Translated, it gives CATSRPTSRGQETQYF.

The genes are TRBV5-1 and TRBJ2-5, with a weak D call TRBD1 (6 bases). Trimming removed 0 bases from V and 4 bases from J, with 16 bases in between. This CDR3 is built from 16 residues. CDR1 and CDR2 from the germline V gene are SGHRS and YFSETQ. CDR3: CASSLGPQGIGETQYF. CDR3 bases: TGCGCCAGCAGCTTGGGCCCACAGGGTATCGGAGAGACCCAGTACTTC.

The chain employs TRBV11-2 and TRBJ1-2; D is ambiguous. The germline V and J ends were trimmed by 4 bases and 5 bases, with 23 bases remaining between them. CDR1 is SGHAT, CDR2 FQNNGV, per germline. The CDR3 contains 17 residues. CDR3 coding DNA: TGTGCCAGCAGCTCTTTAGTAGCCTACTCAGTCGTTTATGGCTACACCTTC. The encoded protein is CASSSLVAYSVVYGYTF.

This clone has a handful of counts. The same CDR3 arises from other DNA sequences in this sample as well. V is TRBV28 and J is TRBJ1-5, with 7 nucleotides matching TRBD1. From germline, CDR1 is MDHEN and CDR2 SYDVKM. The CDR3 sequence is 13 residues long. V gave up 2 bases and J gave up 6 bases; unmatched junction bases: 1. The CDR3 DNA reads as TGTGCCAGCAGTTTACACAGGGGTCAGCCCCAGCATTTT. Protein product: CASSLHRGQPQHF.

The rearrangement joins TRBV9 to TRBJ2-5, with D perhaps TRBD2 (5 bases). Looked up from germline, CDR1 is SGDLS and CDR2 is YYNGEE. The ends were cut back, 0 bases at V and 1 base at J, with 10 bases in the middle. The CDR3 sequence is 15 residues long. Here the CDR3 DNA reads TGTGCCAGCAGCGTAGGGCTAGCATCCCAAGAGACCCAGTACTTC. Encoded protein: CASSVGLASQETQYF. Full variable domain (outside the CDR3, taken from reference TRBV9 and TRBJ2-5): DSGVTQTPKHLITATGQRVTLRCSPRSGDLSVYWYQQSLDQGLQFLIQYYNGEERAKGNILERFSAQQFPDLHSELNLSSLELGDSALYFCASSVGLASQETQYFGPGTRLLVL.

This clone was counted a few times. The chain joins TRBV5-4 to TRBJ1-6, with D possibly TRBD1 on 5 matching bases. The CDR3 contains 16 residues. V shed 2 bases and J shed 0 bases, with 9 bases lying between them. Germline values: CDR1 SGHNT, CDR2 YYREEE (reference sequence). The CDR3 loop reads CASSFDSSSYNSPLHF. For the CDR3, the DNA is TGTGCCAGCAGCTTTGACAGTAGCTCCTATAATTCACCCCTCCACTTT.

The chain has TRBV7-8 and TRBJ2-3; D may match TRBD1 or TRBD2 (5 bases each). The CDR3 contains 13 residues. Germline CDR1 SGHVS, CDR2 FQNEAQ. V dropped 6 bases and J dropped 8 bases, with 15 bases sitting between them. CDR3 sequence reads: CASSTGTLGTQYF. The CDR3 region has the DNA TGTGCCAGCAGTACCGGGACCTTGGGTACGCAGTATTTT.

CDR3 protein: CASSLTFTGELFF. DNA for the CDR3: TGTGCCAGCAGCTTGACCTTCACCGGGGAGCTGTTTTTT. The chain has TRBV7-9 and TRBJ2-2; D not resolved. Per the germline V gene, CDR1 is SEHNR and CDR2 is FQNEAQ (reference sequence). The CDR3 spans 13 residues. Trimming stripped 3 bases from V and 4 bases from J, with 6 bases between.

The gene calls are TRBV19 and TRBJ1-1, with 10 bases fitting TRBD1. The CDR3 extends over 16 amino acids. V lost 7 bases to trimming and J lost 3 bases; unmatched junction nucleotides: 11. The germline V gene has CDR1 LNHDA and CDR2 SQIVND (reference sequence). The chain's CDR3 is CASNPDRGRSDTEAFF. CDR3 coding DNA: TGTGCCAGTAATCCCGACAGGGGGCGATCGGACACTGAAGCTTTCTTT.

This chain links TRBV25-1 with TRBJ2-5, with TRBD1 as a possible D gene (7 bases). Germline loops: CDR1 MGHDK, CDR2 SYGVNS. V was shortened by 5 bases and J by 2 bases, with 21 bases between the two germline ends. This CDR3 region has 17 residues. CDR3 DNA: TGTGCCAGCAGTTCTCTCAGGGGGGACACTGGGCAAGAGACCCAGTACTTC. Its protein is CASSSLRGDTGQETQYF.

CDR3 sequence: CASRERQSPNYGYTF. CDR3 in DNA: TGTGCCAGCAGAGAGAGACAGAGCCCTAACTATGGCTACACCTTC. V usage is TRBV2 and J usage is TRBJ1-2; possible D gene TRBD1, 5 bases. Germline CDR1 SNHLY, CDR2 FYNNEI. The CDR3 is 15 residues long. V gave up 6 bases and J gave up 0 bases, with 14 bases separating them.

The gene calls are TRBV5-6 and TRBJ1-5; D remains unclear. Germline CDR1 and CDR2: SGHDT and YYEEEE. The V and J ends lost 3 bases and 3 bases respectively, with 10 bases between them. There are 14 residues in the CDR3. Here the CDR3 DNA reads TGTGCCAGCAGCTCCTACGGGGTCAATCAGCCCCAGCATTTT. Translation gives CASSSYGVNQPQHF.

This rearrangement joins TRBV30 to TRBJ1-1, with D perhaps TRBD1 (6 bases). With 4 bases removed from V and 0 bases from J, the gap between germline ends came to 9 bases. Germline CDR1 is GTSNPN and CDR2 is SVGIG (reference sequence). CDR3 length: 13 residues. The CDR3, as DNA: TGTGCCTGGATACCAGGGGTGAACACTGAAGCTTTCTTT. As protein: CAWIPGVNTEAFF. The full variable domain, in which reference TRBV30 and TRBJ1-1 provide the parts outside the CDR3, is SQTIHQWPATLVQPVGSPLSLECTVEGTSNPNLYWYRQAAGRGLQLLFYSVGIGQISSEVPQNLSASRPQDRQFILSSKKLLLSDSGFYLCAWIPGVNTEAFFGQGTRLTVV.

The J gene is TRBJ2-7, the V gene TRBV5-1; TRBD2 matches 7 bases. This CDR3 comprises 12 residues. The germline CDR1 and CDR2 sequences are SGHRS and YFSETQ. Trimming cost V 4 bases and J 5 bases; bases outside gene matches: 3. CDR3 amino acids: CASSLGLDEQYF. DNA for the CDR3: TGCGCCAGCAGCCTAGGACTAGACGAGCAGTACTTC.

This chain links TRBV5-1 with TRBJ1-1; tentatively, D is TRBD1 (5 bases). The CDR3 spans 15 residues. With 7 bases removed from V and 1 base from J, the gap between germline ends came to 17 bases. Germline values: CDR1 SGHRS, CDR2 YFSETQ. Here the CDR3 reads CASLPREGANTEAFF. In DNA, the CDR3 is TGCGCCAGCCTACCCCGGGAAGGGGCGAACACTGAAGCTTTCTTT. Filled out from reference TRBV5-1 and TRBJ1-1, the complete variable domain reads KAGVTQTPRYLIKTRGQQVTLSCSPISGHRSVSWYQQTPGQGLQFLFEYFSETQRNKGNFPGRFSGRQFSNSRSEMNVSTLELGDSALYLCASLPREGANTEAFFGQGTRLTVV.

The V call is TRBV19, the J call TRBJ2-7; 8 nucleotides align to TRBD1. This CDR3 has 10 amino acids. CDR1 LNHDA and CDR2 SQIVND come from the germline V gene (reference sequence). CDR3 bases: TGTGCCAGTAGGCGGGACAGGTTAGTCGTC. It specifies CASRRDRLVV.

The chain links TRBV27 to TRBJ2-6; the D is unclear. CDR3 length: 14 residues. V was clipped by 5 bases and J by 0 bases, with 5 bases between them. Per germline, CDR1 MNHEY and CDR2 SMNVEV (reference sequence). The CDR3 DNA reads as TGTGCCAGCAGTGGCGTCTCTGGGGCCAACGTCCTGACTTTC. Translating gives CASSGVSGANVLTF.

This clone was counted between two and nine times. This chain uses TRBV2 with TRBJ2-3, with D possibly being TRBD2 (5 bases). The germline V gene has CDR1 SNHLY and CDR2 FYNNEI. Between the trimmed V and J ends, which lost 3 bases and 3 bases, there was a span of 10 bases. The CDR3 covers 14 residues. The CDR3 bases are TGTGCCAGCAGTGAGGTTCGCGGGACAGATACGCAGTATTTT. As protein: CASSEVRGTDTQYF.

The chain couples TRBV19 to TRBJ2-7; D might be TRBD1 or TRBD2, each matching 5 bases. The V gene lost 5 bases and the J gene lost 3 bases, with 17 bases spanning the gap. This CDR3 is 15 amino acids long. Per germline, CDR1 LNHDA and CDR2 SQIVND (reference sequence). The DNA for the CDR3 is TGTGCCAGTAGTGACCGGGACGGAGCTCTCTACGAGCAGTACTTC. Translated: CASSDRDGALYEQYF.

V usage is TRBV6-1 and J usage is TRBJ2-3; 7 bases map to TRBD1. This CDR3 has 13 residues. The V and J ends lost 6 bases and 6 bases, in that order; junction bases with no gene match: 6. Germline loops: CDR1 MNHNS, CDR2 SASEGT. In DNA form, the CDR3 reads TGTGCCAGCAGGAACCCACAGGGGGATACGCAGTATTTT. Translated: CASRNPQGDTQYF.

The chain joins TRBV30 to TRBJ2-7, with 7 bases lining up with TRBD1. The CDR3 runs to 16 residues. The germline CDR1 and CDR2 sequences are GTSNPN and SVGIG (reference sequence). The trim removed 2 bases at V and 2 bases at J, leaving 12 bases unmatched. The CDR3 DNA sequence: TGTGCCTGGAGTCGTGGGGCGACAGGGTGGGCCTACGAGCAGTACTTC. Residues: CAWSRGATGWAYEQYF. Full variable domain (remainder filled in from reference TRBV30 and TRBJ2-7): SQTIHQWPATLVQPVGSPLSLECTVEGTSNPNLYWYRQAAGRGLQLLFYSVGIGQISSEVPQNLSASRPQDRQFILSSKKLLLSDSGFYLCAWSRGATGWAYEQYFGPGTRLTVT.

This CDR3 is CAIRTSGDGMYNEQFF. CDR3 in DNA: TGTGCCATCAGGACTAGCGGGGATGGTATGTACAATGAGCAGTTCTTC. The gene calls are TRBV10-3 and TRBJ2-1; 11 bases line up with TRBD2. Unmatched junction bases numbered 8, after V lost 6 bases and J lost 4 bases. The CDR3 is 16 amino acids. Germline-derived CDR1 and CDR2 are ENHRY and SYGVKD.